Here is one TCR beta chain with its context. Its antigen remains unknown. CDR3 length: 15 residues. From germline, CDR1 is KGHSH and CDR2 LQKENI. With 4 bases clipped from V and 4 bases from J, the junction kept 7 bases outside the gene matches. Sequencing was performed with immunoSEQ multiplex PCR; in TCRdb, only in-frame clones are kept and a portion is missing. The sample has some 72,000 clones, just over 90% seen once. This entry belongs to a study of T cell responses to AZD1222 COVID-19 vaccine. Overall study results and limits: Reportedly, nearly half of unique spike TCRs recognized epitopes outside B.1.351/B.1.1.7 mutations. In all cases, repertoires were sampled only after the peak T cell response. Mostly white British, mostly female donors; authors suggested clonal diversity may be underestimated.

This sample comprised peripheral blood, obtained on day 0 of MenACWY control vaccination. The chain joins TRBV18 to TRBJ2-3; 8 bases fit TRBD2. The TCR was taken from an adult in good health. The DNA for the CDR3 is TGTGCCAGCTCACTCAGAGCGGGAGCGCCAGATACGCAGTATTTT. Translated, it gives CASSLRAGAPDTQYF.